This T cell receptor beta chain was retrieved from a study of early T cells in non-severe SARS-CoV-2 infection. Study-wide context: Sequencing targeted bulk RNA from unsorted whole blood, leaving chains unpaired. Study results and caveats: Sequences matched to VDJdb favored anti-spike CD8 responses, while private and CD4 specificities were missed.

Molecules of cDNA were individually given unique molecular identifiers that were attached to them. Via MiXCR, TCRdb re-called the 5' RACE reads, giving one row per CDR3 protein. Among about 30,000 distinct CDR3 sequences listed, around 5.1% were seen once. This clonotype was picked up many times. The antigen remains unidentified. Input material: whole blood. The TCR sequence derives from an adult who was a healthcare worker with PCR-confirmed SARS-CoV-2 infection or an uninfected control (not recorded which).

CDR3 sequence reads: CASSLGGVQNSPLHF. The CDR3 region has the DNA TGCGCCAGCAGCTTGGGAGGGGTGCAGAATTCACCCCTCCACTTT. This chain links TRBV5-1 with TRBJ1-6; D might be TRBD1 (5 bases). Germline V gene sequence: CDR1 SGHRS, CDR2 YFSETQ. The CDR3 has 15 amino acids. The V and J ends lost 0 bases and 7 bases respectively, with 11 bases between them. The full variable domain, in which reference TRBV5-1 and TRBJ1-6 provide the parts outside the CDR3, is KAGVTQTPRYLIKTRGQQVTLSCSPISGHRSVSWYQQTPGQGLQFLFEYFSETQRNKGNFPGRFSGRQFSNSRSEMNVSTLELGDSALYLCASSLGGVQNSPLHFGNGTRLTVT.